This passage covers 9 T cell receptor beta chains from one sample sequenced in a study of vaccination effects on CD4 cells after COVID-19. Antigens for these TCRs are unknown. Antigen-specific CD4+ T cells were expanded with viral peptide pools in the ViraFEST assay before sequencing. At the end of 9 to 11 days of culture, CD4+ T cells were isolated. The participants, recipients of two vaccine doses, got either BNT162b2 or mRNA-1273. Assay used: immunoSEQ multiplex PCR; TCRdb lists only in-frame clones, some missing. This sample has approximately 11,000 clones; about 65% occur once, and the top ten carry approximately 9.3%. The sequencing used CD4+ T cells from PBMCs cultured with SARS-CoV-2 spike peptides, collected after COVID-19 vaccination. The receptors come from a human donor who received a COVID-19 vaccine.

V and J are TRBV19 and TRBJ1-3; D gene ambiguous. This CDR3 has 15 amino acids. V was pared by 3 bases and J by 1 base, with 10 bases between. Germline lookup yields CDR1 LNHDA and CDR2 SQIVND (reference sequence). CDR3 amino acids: CASSIEAASGNTIYF. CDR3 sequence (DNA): TGTGCCAGTAGTATTGAGGCGGCGTCTGGAAACACCATATATTTT.

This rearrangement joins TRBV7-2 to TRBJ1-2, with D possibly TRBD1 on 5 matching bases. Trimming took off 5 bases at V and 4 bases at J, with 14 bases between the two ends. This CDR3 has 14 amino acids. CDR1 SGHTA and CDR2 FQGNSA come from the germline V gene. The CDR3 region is CASSPGGWLYGYTF. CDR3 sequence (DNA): TGTGCCAGCAGCCCCGGGGGATGGCTCTATGGCTACACCTTC. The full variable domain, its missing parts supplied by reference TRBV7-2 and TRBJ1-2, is GAGVSQSPSNKVTEKGKDVELRCDPISGHTALYWYRQSLGQGLEFLIYFQGNSAPDKSGLPSDRFSAERTGGSVSTLTIQRTQQEDSAVYLCASSPGGWLYGYTFGSGTRLTVV.

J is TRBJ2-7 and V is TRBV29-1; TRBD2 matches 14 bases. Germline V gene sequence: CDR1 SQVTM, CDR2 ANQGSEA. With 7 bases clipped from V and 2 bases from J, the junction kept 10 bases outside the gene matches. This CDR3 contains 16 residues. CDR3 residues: CSAFGLAGGGAYEQYF. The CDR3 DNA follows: TGCAGCGCCTTCGGACTAGCGGGAGGAGGGGCCTACGAGCAGTACTTC.

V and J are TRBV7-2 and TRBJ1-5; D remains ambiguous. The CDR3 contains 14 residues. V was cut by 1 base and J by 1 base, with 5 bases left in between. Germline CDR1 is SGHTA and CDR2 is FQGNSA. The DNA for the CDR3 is TGTGCCAGCAGCTTAGTCACAAGCAATCAGCCCCAGCATTTT. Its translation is CASSLVTSNQPQHF. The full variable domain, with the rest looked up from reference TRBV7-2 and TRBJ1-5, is GAGVSQSPSNKVTEKGKDVELRCDPISGHTALYWYRQSLGQGLEFLIYFQGNSAPDKSGLPSDRFSAERTGGSVSTLTIQRTQQEDSAVYLCASSLVTSNQPQHFGDGTRLSIL.

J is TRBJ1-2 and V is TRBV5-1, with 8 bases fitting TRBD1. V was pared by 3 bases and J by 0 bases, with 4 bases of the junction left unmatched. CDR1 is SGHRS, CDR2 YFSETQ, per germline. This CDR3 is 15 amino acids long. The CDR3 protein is CASSYTGGANYGYTF. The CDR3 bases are TGCGCCAGCAGCTATACAGGGGGTGCTAACTATGGCTACACCTTC. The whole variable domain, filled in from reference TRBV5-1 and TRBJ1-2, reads KAGVTQTPRYLIKTRGQQVTLSCSPISGHRSVSWYQQTPGQGLQFLFEYFSETQRNKGNFPGRFSGRQFSNSRSEMNVSTLELGDSALYLCASSYTGGANYGYTFGSGTRLTVV.

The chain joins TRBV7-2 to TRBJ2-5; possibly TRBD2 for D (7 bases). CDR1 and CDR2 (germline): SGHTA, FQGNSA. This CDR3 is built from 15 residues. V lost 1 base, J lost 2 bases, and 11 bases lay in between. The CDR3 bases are TGTGCCAGCAGCTTAGTTAGGGGGGGACAAGAGACCCAGTACTTC. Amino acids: CASSLVRGGQETQYF.

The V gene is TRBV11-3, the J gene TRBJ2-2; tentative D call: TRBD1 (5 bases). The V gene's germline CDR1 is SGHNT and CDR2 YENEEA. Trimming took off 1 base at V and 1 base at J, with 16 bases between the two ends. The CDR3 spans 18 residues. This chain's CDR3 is CASSLGMGQGRNTGELFF. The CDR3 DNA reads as TGTGCCAGCAGCTTAGGGATGGGGCAGGGCAGGAACACCGGGGAGCTGTTTTTT.

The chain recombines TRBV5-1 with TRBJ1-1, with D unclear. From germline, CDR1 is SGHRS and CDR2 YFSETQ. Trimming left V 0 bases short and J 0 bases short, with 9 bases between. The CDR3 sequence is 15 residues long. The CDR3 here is CASSLGGLLNTEAFF. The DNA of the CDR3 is TGCGCCAGCAGCTTGGGCGGGTTATTGAACACTGAAGCTTTCTTT.

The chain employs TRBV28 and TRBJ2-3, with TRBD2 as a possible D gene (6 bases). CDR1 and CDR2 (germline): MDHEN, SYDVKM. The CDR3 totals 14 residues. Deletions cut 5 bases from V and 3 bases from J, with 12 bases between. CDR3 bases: TGTGCCAGCAGTCGGGACTCCCAGACAGATACGCAGTATTTT. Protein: CASSRDSQTDTQYF.